What follows are 31 T cell receptor beta chains derived from one specimen sequenced in a study of vaccination effects on CD4 cells after COVID-19. Assay: immunoSEQ multiplex PCR; the TCRdb copy retains only in-frame clones and omits some. The sample lists 65,000 to 80,000 clones, 77% occurring once. What these receptors recognize is not known. An approximately nine-day culture period preceded the isolation of CD4+ T cells. The sequences come from CD4+ T cells from PBMCs cultured without peptide, collected before COVID-19 vaccination. These receptors were taken from a human donor who received a COVID-19 vaccine.

V usage is TRBV5-1 and J usage is TRBJ1-2; TRBD1 might be the D (5 bases). V shed 4 bases and J shed 3 bases, with 19 bases lying between them. Looked up from germline, CDR1 is SGHRS and CDR2 is YFSETQ. This CDR3 contains 16 residues. The CDR3 DNA follows: TGCGCCAGCAGCGCCACCGGGGCTGCCACGGACTATGGCTACACCTTC. This gives the protein CASSATGAATDYGYTF.

CDR3 sequence reads: CASSQTSGGLYNEQFF. DNA of the CDR3: TGCGCCAGCAGCCAGACTAGCGGGGGGCTTTACAATGAGCAGTTCTTC. V is TRBV4-1 and J is TRBJ2-1, with 13 bases that match TRBD2. Trimming removed 3 bases from V and 4 bases from J; junction bases left unmatched: 3. CDR3 length: 16 amino acids. The V gene's germline CDR1 is MGHRA and CDR2 YSYEKL.

The CDR3 loop is CAIRTAGTDTQYF. The CDR3 DNA sequence: TGTGCCATCAGAACAGCAGGCACAGATACGCAGTATTTT. J is TRBJ2-3 and V is TRBV10-3; the D is unclear. The V end was cut by 6 bases, the J end by 1 base, with 8 bases between. The CDR3 is 13 amino acids. From germline, CDR1 is ENHRY and CDR2 SYGVKD.

This rearrangement joins TRBV6-6 to TRBJ1-1; D gene ambiguous. CDR3 length: 13 amino acids. V shed 5 bases and J shed 4 bases, with 11 bases lying between them. Germline assignment: CDR1 MNHNY and CDR2 SVGAGI (reference sequence). The CDR3, as DNA: TGTGCCAGCAGTCACAAGTTTGGCACTGAAGCTTTCTTT. This encodes CASSHKFGTEAFF.

The chain recombines TRBV24-1 with TRBJ2-1; 7 bases are a match to TRBD2. The CDR3 consists of 14 residues. V gave up 4 bases and J gave up 5 bases; unmatched junction bases: 4. The V gene's germline CDR1 is KGHDR and CDR2 SFDVKD. In DNA form, the CDR3 reads TGTGCCACCAGTGAGGGGCGGGGGAACAATGAGCAGTTCTTC. Translated: CATSEGRGNNEQFF.

The gene calls are TRBV7-3 and TRBJ1-1; D remains ambiguous. The ends were cut back, 0 bases at V and 10 bases at J, with 9 bases in the middle. In germline, CDR1 is SGHTA, CDR2 FQGTGA. CDR3 length equals 12 residues. This CDR3 is CASSLTEGRAFF. The CDR3 DNA reads TGTGCCAGCAGCTTAACGGAGGGTAGAGCTTTCTTT.

The chain combines TRBV6-6 with TRBJ2-3; D may be TRBD1 (6 bases). The length of the CDR3 is 17 residues. Germline CDR1 and CDR2: MNHNY and SVGAGI (reference sequence). Trimming took 7 bases from V and 0 from J, leaving 20 bases between them. As DNA, the CDR3 is TGTGCCAGCACTCGAAACAGGGCGGCCTCTAGCACAGATACGCAGTATTTT. It encodes CASTRNRAASSTDTQYF.

The sample holds a few counts of this clone. The V gene is TRBV28, the J gene TRBJ2-3; 10 positions agree with TRBD1. CDR1 and CDR2 (germline): MDHEN, SYDVKM. The CDR3 extends over 18 amino acids. The ends lost 3 bases at V and 6 bases at J; junction bases unmatched: 15. CDR3 region: CASSFPLKMTGGRDTQYF. Here the CDR3 DNA reads TGTGCCAGCAGTTTTCCCCTCAAAATGACAGGGGGCAGGGATACGCAGTATTTT.

The chain is built from TRBV7-2 and TRBJ2-3; 11 positions match TRBD2. The germline V gene has CDR1 SGHTA and CDR2 FQGNSA. Unmatched junction bases numbered 3, after V lost 1 base and J lost 0 bases. CDR3 length equals 17 residues. DNA for the CDR3: TGTGCCAGCAGCTTAGTCAGACTAGCGGGGAGCACAGATACGCAGTATTTT. It yields the protein CASSLVRLAGSTDTQYF. Based on the CDR3 plus reference TRBV7-2 and TRBJ2-3, the full variable domain is GAGVSQSPSNKVTEKGKDVELRCDPISGHTALYWYRQSLGQGLEFLIYFQGNSAPDKSGLPSDRFSAERTGGSVSTLTIQRTQQEDSAVYLCASSLVRLAGSTDTQYFGPGTRLTVL.

The genes are TRBV18 and TRBJ2-1; possibly TRBD1 or TRBD2 for D (6 bases each). The length of the CDR3 is 16 residues. Germline CDR1 is KGHSH and CDR2 is LQKENI. Trimming pared 6 bases from V and 0 bases from J, leaving 15 bases between. Here the CDR3 reads CASSLGGPTSYNEQFF. DNA for the CDR3: TGTGCCAGCTCGCTGGGGGGCCCTACCTCCTACAATGAGCAGTTCTTC.

V gene TRBV18 combines with J gene TRBJ2-5, with D hard to call. The CDR3 covers 11 residues. The germline CDR1 and CDR2 sequences are KGHSH and LQKENI. Trimming stripped 3 bases from V and 5 bases from J, with 4 bases between. The CDR3 here is CASSPGETQYF. CDR3 DNA: TGTGCCAGCTCACCGGGCGAGACCCAGTACTTC.

This clone was found once. This chain uses TRBV5-8 with TRBJ2-1; D is ambiguous. Germline values: CDR1 SGHTS, CDR2 YDEGEE. The length of the CDR3 is 14 residues. Trimming took off 3 bases at V and 1 base at J, with 8 bases between the two ends. The CDR3 region has the DNA TGTGCCAGCAGCTCAAAGGGTTCCTACAATGAGCAGTTCTTC. Translation: CASSSKGSYNEQFF.

The rearrangement joins TRBV27 to TRBJ2-5; possibly TRBD1 for D (6 bases). CDR3 size: 13 residues. Trimming removed 6 bases at V and 7 bases at J, with 15 bases between. Per germline, CDR1 MNHEY and CDR2 SMNVEV (reference sequence). The CDR3 is CASRQQGLGTQYF. CDR3 in DNA: TGTGCCAGCAGACAACAGGGTTTAGGGACCCAGTACTTC.

This clone was counted only a few times. This chain joins TRBV5-6 and TRBJ1-1; the D is unclear. The V gene lost 1 base and the J gene lost 4 bases, with 5 bases spanning the gap. The CDR3 sequence is 12 residues long. Germline assignment: CDR1 SGHDT and CDR2 YYEEEE. The CDR3 protein is CASSLLSTEAFF. CDR3 sequence (DNA): TGTGCCAGCAGCTTGTTGAGCACTGAAGCTTTCTTT.

CDR3 residues: CASSIGLKNIQYF. The CDR3 DNA reads TGTGCCAGCAGTATAGGGCTTAAAAACATTCAGTACTTC. The chain couples TRBV27 to TRBJ2-4, with D hard to call. Germline lookup yields CDR1 MNHEY and CDR2 SMNVEV (reference sequence). V was cut by 5 bases and J by 4 bases, with 9 bases left in between. This CDR3 has 13 amino acids.

In DNA, the CDR3 is TGTGCCAGCAGCTTGGGCGGCGCCGTCTATGGCTACACCTTC. This encodes CASSLGGAVYGYTF. The chain combines TRBV5-4 with TRBJ1-2; D remains unclear. Trimming cost V 0 bases and J 4 bases, with 10 bases left between them. Germline CDR1 SGHNT, CDR2 YYREEE (reference sequence). This CDR3 spans 14 amino acids.

This clone was counted only a few times. V is TRBV6-5 and J is TRBJ2-2; 12 bases match TRBD2. The CDR3 covers 15 residues. V lost 7 bases, J lost 7 bases, and 7 bases stayed unmatched. The germline CDR1 and CDR2 sequences are MNHEY and SVGAGI. CDR3 in DNA: TGTGCCAGCACTCGGACTAGCGGGGTTTACGGGGAGCTGTTTTTT. Protein sequence: CASTRTSGVYGELFF.

This chain joins TRBV10-1 and TRBJ2-6; TRBD2 agrees at 7 bases. Germline CDR1 reads WNHNN; CDR2 reads SYGVQD (reference sequence). The length of the CDR3 is 16 residues. V lost 4 bases, J lost 4 bases, and 7 bases stayed unmatched. CDR3 DNA: TGCGCCAGCAGTGGACGCGGGGGTCCAGGGGCCAACGTCCTGACTTTC. It translates to CASSGRGGPGANVLTF.

The rearrangement joins TRBV15 to TRBJ2-5, with 10 bases lining up with TRBD2. In germline, CDR1 is LNHNV, CDR2 YYDKDF (reference sequence). There are 17 residues in the CDR3. The trim removed 1 base at V and 2 bases at J, leaving 7 bases unmatched. CDR3 sequence reads: CATSRGTSGTLQETQYF. Written as DNA, the CDR3 is TGTGCCACCAGCAGAGGGACTAGCGGAACATTACAAGAGACCCAGTACTTC.

The CDR3 loop reads CASSAGGGGGDNEQFF. CDR3 nucleotide sequence: TGCGCCAGCAGCGCCGGAGGTGGCGGGGGGGACAATGAGCAGTTCTTC. The rearrangement uses TRBV5-1 and TRBJ2-1; 9 positions match TRBD2. Germline values: CDR1 SGHRS, CDR2 YFSETQ. The CDR3 totals 16 residues. V was pared by 4 bases and J by 5 bases, with 10 bases of the junction left unmatched.

This clone was seen a handful of times. The chain links TRBV19 to TRBJ1-1; 8 positions match TRBD1. Per the germline V gene, CDR1 is LNHDA and CDR2 is SQIVND (reference sequence). The length of the CDR3 is 16 residues. After removal of 7 bases from V and 1 base from J, the junction contained 11 bases not matched to a gene. This chain's CDR3 is CASIDQGARKNTEAFF. As DNA, the CDR3 is TGTGCCAGTATTGACCAGGGGGCCCGGAAGAACACTGAAGCTTTCTTT.

The V gene is TRBV21-1, the J gene TRBJ2-7. TRBV21-1 is a known pseudogene. The CDR3 has 15 residues. CDR3 sequence reads: CASSNWVHAFYEQYV. CDR3 in DNA: TGTGCCAGCAGCAATTGGGTCCACGCGTTCTACGAGCAGTACGTC.

The rearrangement joins TRBV7-9 to TRBJ2-2; 9 bases fit TRBD1. Per the germline V gene, CDR1 is SEHNR and CDR2 is FQNEAQ (reference sequence). V shed 8 bases and J 4 bases; nucleotides not matched to a gene: 11. The CDR3 runs to 16 residues. In DNA form, the CDR3 reads TGTGCCAGCGGGGAAAGGACAGGGGCGGTCACCGGGGAGCTGTTTTTT. This codes for CASGERTGAVTGELFF.

V is TRBV3-1 (or the pseudogene TRBV3-2) and J is TRBJ1-4, with D maybe TRBD1 (5 bases). Trimming pared 2 bases from V and 10 bases from J, leaving 14 bases between. The CDR3 length is 14 residues. The germline gives CDR1 LGHDT, CDR2 YNNKEL (reference sequence). CDR3 protein: CASSQTGGGGKLFF. As DNA, the CDR3 is TGTGCCAGCAGCCAAACCGGGGGAGGCGGAAAACTGTTTTTT.

The rearrangement uses TRBV7-3 and TRBJ2-7; 9 nucleotides agree with TRBD1. The CDR3 runs 13 residues. V shed 3 bases, J shed 5 bases, and the junction held 2 bases outside the gene matches. Germline V gene lookup returns CDR1 SGHTA and CDR2 FQGTGA. CDR3 coding DNA: TGTGCCAGCAGCTTTGACAGGGGGGACGAGCAGTACGTC. Encoded protein: CASSFDRGDEQYV.

V and J are TRBV5-1 and TRBJ1-2, with TRBD1 matching 8 bases. Germline CDR1 SGHRS, CDR2 YFSETQ. V gave up 4 bases and J gave up 6 bases; unmatched junction bases: 11. The CDR3 covers 15 residues. In DNA, the CDR3 is TGCGCCAGCAGCACCCTCGTGACAGGGGACGATGGCTACACCTTC. Residues: CASSTLVTGDDGYTF.

The J gene is TRBJ1-2, the V gene TRBV18; D might be TRBD1 (5 bases). Germline V CDR1 and CDR2: KGHSH, LQKENI. V dropped 4 bases and J dropped 6 bases, with 18 bases sitting between them. This CDR3 spans 15 amino acids. This CDR3 is CASSLTGTTYNGYTF. The CDR3 DNA follows: TGTGCCAGCTCACTGACCGGGACGACCTATAATGGCTACACCTTC.

The chain uses TRBV4-3 and TRBJ2-1; D gene ambiguous. Trimming shortened V by 2 bases and J by 6 bases, and 11 bases separated the two germline ends. This CDR3 is built from 14 residues. Per the germline V gene, CDR1 is LGHNA and CDR2 is YSLEER. The CDR3 reads CASSQKITGNEQFF. The CDR3 region has the DNA TGCGCCAGCAGCCAAAAGATAACGGGCAATGAGCAGTTCTTC.

The V gene is TRBV24-1, the J gene TRBJ1-2; D ambiguous. The CDR3 runs 14 residues. V was clipped by 2 bases and J by 7 bases, with 13 bases between them. In germline, CDR1 is KGHDR, CDR2 SFDVKD. The CDR3 coding sequence is TGTGCCACCAGTGATTCACCGGACCGAGTTGGCTACACCTTC. This sequence encodes CATSDSPDRVGYTF.

The chain uses TRBV7-2 and TRBJ1-6; D unclear. V was shortened by 7 bases and J by 8 bases, with 12 bases between the two germline ends. This CDR3 is built from 13 residues. Germline V gene data show CDR1 as SGHTA and CDR2 as FQGNSA. The DNA of the CDR3 is TGTGCCAGCAACAACCCCCCCTATTCACCCCTCCACTTT. Translation: CASNNPPYSPLHF.

The chain combines TRBV24-1 with TRBJ1-1; D might be TRBD1 (6 bases). Germline assignment: CDR1 KGHDR and CDR2 SFDVKD. CDR3 length: 13 amino acids. V lost 1 base and J lost 11, with 13 bases in between. The CDR3 loop is CATSDFGGARAFF. DNA of the CDR3: TGTGCCACCAGTGATTTTGGGGGGGCGAGGGCTTTCTTT.